These 25 T cell receptor beta chains were sequenced from one sample in a study of shared clonotypes between healthy human individuals. In the naive CD8 group, cells lacked CD45RO and were positively selected for CCR7, so terminally differentiated effector memory CD45RA+ cells were left out. Libraries were prepared by immunoSEQ multiplex PCR; TCRdb keeps only in-frame clonotypes and omits some of them. The sample has about 580,000 clones, roughly 98% seen once; the top ten hold 0.3%. What was sequenced was naive CD8+ T cells sorted from blood. These receptors were taken from a man aged 25-40 years in good health.

This clone came up once. The V call is TRBV29-1, the J call TRBJ1-1; 7 bases agree with TRBD1. V dropped 6 bases and J dropped 1; count of bases not matched to a gene: 8. CDR1 SQVTM and CDR2 ANQGSEA come from the germline V gene. This CDR3 contains 14 residues. CDR3 in amino acids: CSVDLTGTNTEAFF. CDR3 DNA: TGCAGCGTCGACCTGACAGGGACGAACACTGAAGCTTTCTTT.

The V call is TRBV27, the J call TRBJ2-7; TRBD1 aligns across 7 bases. The CDR3 contains 15 residues. V was pared by 3 bases and J by 0 bases, with 5 bases of the junction left unmatched. CDR1 and CDR2 (germline): MNHEY, SMNVEV (reference sequence). This CDR3 is CASSFAGDSSYEQYF. The DNA for the CDR3 is TGTGCCAGCAGTTTTGCCGGGGACAGCTCCTACGAGCAGTACTTC.

This rearrangement joins TRBV7-9 to TRBJ2-7; D gene unclear. The CDR3 has 12 residues. V was clipped by 5 bases and J by 2 bases, with 7 bases between them. Germline V gene data show CDR1 as SEHNR and CDR2 as FQNEAQ (reference sequence). Written as DNA, the CDR3 is TGTGCCAGCAGCCCTTTTACCTACGAGCAGTACTTC. Its translation: CASSPFTYEQYF.

The J gene is TRBJ2-1, the V gene TRBV12-2; TRBD2 is the table's D call, not checked against the DNA. TRBV12-2 represents a pseudogene. The CDR3 is made up of 16 amino acids. The CDR3 region is CASRLEGGRIYNEQFF. In DNA, the CDR3 is TGTGCAAGTCGCTTAGAAGGCGGGAGAATCTACAATGAGCAGTTCTTC.

This chain's CDR3 is CASSQPGPRNEQYF. The DNA of the CDR3 is TGTGCCAGCAGCCAACCGGGACCGAGAAATGAGCAGTACTTC. The chain has TRBV7-9 and TRBJ2-7; TRBD1 or TRBD2 may be the D gene (5 bases each). Germline loops: CDR1 SEHNR, CDR2 FQNEAQ (reference sequence). The CDR3 covers 14 residues. The ends were cut back, 5 bases at V and 7 bases at J, with 18 bases in the middle.

CDR3 in amino acids: CASSAPGTQPQHF. The CDR3 region has the DNA TGCGCCAGCAGTGCCCCAGGGACCCAGCCCCAGCATTTT. The V call is TRBV10-1, the J call TRBJ1-5; perhaps TRBD1 as D (5 bases). This CDR3 region has 13 residues. V lost 4 bases and J lost 7, with 11 bases in between. Germline V gives CDR1 WNHNN, CDR2 SYGVQD (reference sequence).

V gene TRBV9 combines with J gene TRBJ2-2, with TRBD2 matching 7 bases. Germline CDR1 reads SGDLS; CDR2 reads YYNGEE. The CDR3 extends over 17 amino acids. Germline trimming cut 3 bases from V and 0 bases from J; bases unmatched to any gene: 8. The CDR3 DNA sequence: TGTGCCAGCAGCGCTCGACTAGCCGTGACGAACACCGGGGAGCTGTTTTTT. Protein sequence: CASSARLAVTNTGELFF. Full variable domain (rest looked up from reference TRBV9 and TRBJ2-2): DSGVTQTPKHLITATGQRVTLRCSPRSGDLSVYWYQQSLDQGLQFLIQYYNGEERAKGNILERFSAQQFPDLHSELNLSSLELGDSALYFCASSARLAVTNTGELFFGEGSRLTVL.

The chain links TRBV7-8 to TRBJ1-1, with D perhaps matching TRBD1 (5 bases). Trimming left V 8 bases short and J 1 base short, with 8 bases between. This CDR3 has 12 amino acids. Germline V lookup: CDR1 SGHVS, CDR2 FQNEAQ. This chain's CDR3 is CASWGKNTEAFF. DNA for the CDR3: TGTGCCAGCTGGGGCAAGAACACTGAAGCTTTCTTT.

This chain uses TRBV7-9 with TRBJ2-1, with D perhaps assigned TRBD1 or TRBD2 (6 bases each). Deletions cut 8 bases from V and 2 bases from J, with 13 bases between. The CDR3 covers 14 residues. Looked up from germline, CDR1 is SEHNR and CDR2 is FQNEAQ (reference sequence). This CDR3 is CASHEGGTYNEQFF. CDR3 bases: TGTGCCAGCCATGAAGGGGGGACCTACAATGAGCAGTTCTTC.

The V call is TRBV4-2, the J call TRBJ2-7, with 11 nucleotides matching TRBD2. V lost 0 bases to trimming and J lost 4 bases; unmatched junction nucleotides: 5. This CDR3 is 16 amino acids long. Germline V lookup: CDR1 LGHNA, CDR2 YNFKEQ. This CDR3 reads CASSQEGLAAGYEQYF. CDR3 nucleotide sequence: TGTGCCAGCAGCCAAGAGGGACTAGCGGCGGGTTACGAGCAGTACTTC.

The chain employs TRBV29-1 and TRBJ2-7; D is possibly TRBD1 (6 bases). Trimming cost V 5 bases and J 0 bases, with 11 bases left between them. Germline V gives CDR1 SQVTM, CDR2 ANQGSEA. The CDR3 is 13 amino acids. The CDR3 here is CSVRDKSSYEQYF. Written as DNA, the CDR3 is TGCAGCGTTCGGGACAAGAGCTCCTACGAGCAGTACTTC.

The chain carries TRBV19 and TRBJ1-1, with D tentatively TRBD1 (5 bases). Germline V lookup: CDR1 LNHDA, CDR2 SQIVND (reference sequence). CDR3 length equals 13 residues. Trimming removed 3 bases from V and 8 bases from J, with 13 bases in between. CDR3 sequence (DNA): TGTGCCAGTAGTATTTCGTCCGGGGGAGAAGCTTTCTTT. Translation: CASSISSGGEAFF.

V usage is TRBV7-9 and J usage is TRBJ2-1, with D unclear. CDR1 is SEHNR, CDR2 FQNEAQ, per germline (reference sequence). V lost 5 bases and J lost 7, with 24 bases in between. The CDR3 totals 17 residues. This CDR3 reads CASSPSSDRAARNEQFF. The CDR3 DNA reads TGTGCCAGCAGCCCCAGTTCCGACCGGGCCGCAAGGAATGAGCAGTTCTTC.

Only one count was recorded for this clone. The chain couples TRBV4-1 to TRBJ2-2; 7 nucleotides align to TRBD2. The germline V gene has CDR1 MGHRA and CDR2 YSYEKL. V lost 5 bases to trimming and J lost 2 bases; unmatched junction nucleotides: 11. There are 17 residues in the CDR3. The CDR3 reads CASSWDYLRGNTGELFF. CDR3 DNA sequence: TGCGCCAGCAGCTGGGACTACTTAAGGGGAAACACCGGGGAGCTGTTTTTT.

The chain combines TRBV4-1 with TRBJ2-7; TRBD2 aligns across 8 bases. The CDR3 has 15 residues. V shed 1 base and J 4 bases; nucleotides not matched to a gene: 6. The germline V gene encodes CDR1 MGHRA and CDR2 YSYEKL. CDR3 loop: CASSQVRGARYEQYF. The CDR3 DNA sequence: TGCGCCAGCAGCCAAGTGCGGGGGGCCCGGTACGAGCAGTACTTC.

The chain carries TRBV2 and TRBJ2-4; D not certain. This CDR3 region has 13 residues. The V and J ends lost 8 bases and 4 bases respectively, with 12 bases between them. Per germline, CDR1 SNHLY and CDR2 FYNNEI. DNA for the CDR3: TGTGCCAGCGAAAGGGTGTCAAAAAACATTCAGTACTTC. Protein sequence: CASERVSKNIQYF.

The chain has TRBV5-1 and TRBJ1-5; D is unclear. Germline assignment: CDR1 SGHRS and CDR2 YFSETQ. The CDR3 extends over 15 amino acids. V was cut by 3 bases and J by 0 bases, with 10 bases left in between. The CDR3 loop reads CASSYRGDSNQPQHF. CDR3 bases: TGCGCCAGCAGCTACCGTGGGGATAGCAATCAGCCCCAGCATTTT.

The genes are TRBV5-4 and TRBJ2-1; D gene ambiguous. Germline V gives CDR1 SGHNT, CDR2 YYREEE (reference sequence). With 4 bases removed from V and 8 bases from J, the gap between germline ends came to 13 bases. This CDR3 comprises 13 residues. The CDR3 here is CASSTSTQDEQFF. The CDR3 bases are TGTGCCAGCAGCACCTCGACCCAGGATGAGCAGTTCTTC.

The rearrangement joins TRBV7-9 to TRBJ2-1, with 8 bases aligning to TRBD2. Germline V gene lookup returns CDR1 SEHNR and CDR2 FQNEAQ (reference sequence). The CDR3 is 17 amino acids. The trim removed 5 bases at V and 5 bases at J, leaving 14 bases unmatched. CDR3 in DNA: TGTGCCAGCAGCGATAGGGGTCTAGCGGGCAGGAACAATGAGCAGTTCTTC. Amino acid sequence: CASSDRGLAGRNNEQFF.

The chain links TRBV29-1 to TRBJ2-5; 8 nucleotides align to TRBD2. The germline gives CDR1 SQVTM, CDR2 ANQGSEA. Trimming took 6 bases from V and 3 from J; bases not matched to a gene: 3. This CDR3 spans 12 amino acids. The CDR3 coding sequence is TGCAGCGTCCGGGAGGGGGAAGAGACCCAGTACTTC. Its protein product is CSVREGEETQYF.

The chain couples TRBV10-1 to TRBJ2-7; 7 nucleotides agree with TRBD2. Germline V CDR1 and CDR2: WNHNN, SYGVQD (reference sequence). Germline trimming cut 3 bases from V and 2 bases from J; bases unmatched to any gene: 7. This CDR3 spans 15 amino acids. This CDR3 reads CASSDMAGAPYEQYF. As DNA, the CDR3 is TGCGCCAGCAGTGATATGGCGGGAGCCCCCTACGAGCAGTACTTC.

The rearrangement uses TRBV7-3 and TRBJ2-5; 7 positions match TRBD1. Germline lookup yields CDR1 SGHTA and CDR2 FQGTGA. The CDR3 covers 13 residues. Trimming at V came to 5 bases and at J to 5 bases, leaving 5 bases not matched to a gene. CDR3 loop: CASSRDSPETQYF. CDR3 DNA: TGTGCCAGCAGCCGGGACAGCCCGGAGACCCAGTACTTC. The entire variable domain, with the rest obtained from reference TRBV7-3 and TRBJ2-5, is as follows: GAGVSQTPSNKVTEKGKYVELRCDPISGHTALYWYRQSLGQGPEFLIYFQGTGAADDSGLPNDRFFAVRPEGSVSTLKIQRTERGDSAVYLCASSRDSPETQYFGPGTRLLVL.

This chain connects TRBV11-2 to TRBJ2-7, with D tentatively TRBD2 (6 bases). Deletions cut 4 bases from V and 0 bases from J, with 13 bases between. Germline CDR1 and CDR2: SGHAT and FQNNGV. The CDR3 is 15 amino acids. For the CDR3, the DNA is TGTGCCAGCAGCTCCCCGGGAGCCCACTCCTACGAGCAGTACTTC. Translation: CASSSPGAHSYEQYF. The whole variable domain, filled in from reference TRBV11-2 and TRBJ2-7, reads EAGVAQSPRYKIIEKRQSVAFWCNPISGHATLYWYQQILGQGPKLLIQFQNNGVVDDSQLPKDRFSAERLKGVDSTLKIQPAKLEDSAVYLCASSSPGAHSYEQYFGPGTRLTVT.

V gene TRBV28 combines with J gene TRBJ1-1; D not resolved. The CDR3 sequence is 13 residues long. Germline values: CDR1 MDHEN, CDR2 SYDVKM. V was shortened by 5 bases and J by 5 bases, with 12 bases between the two germline ends. This chain's CDR3 is CASSIMMGTEAFF. CDR3 nucleotide sequence: TGTGCCAGCAGTATCATGATGGGGACTGAAGCTTTCTTT.

The chain carries TRBV9 and TRBJ2-1, with no clear D. The CDR3 spans 12 residues. V gave up 3 bases and J gave up 7 bases, with 8 bases separating them. Germline CDR1 SGDLS, CDR2 YYNGEE. The CDR3 loop reads CASSDRRNEQFF. As DNA, the CDR3 is TGTGCCAGCAGCGACCGCCGAAATGAGCAGTTCTTC.